This T cell receptor (beta chain) stems from a study of vaccination and CD4 T cells after COVID-19. Study information: Collection of post-COVID samples occurred a median about 100 days after diagnosis, spanning a range of 35 to 161.

Only a few counts were recorded for this clonotype. The target antigen is unknown. Cultured CD4+ T cell DNA underwent sequencing with the Oncomine TCR Beta short-read assay. One entry per CDR3 protein results from TCRdb running MiXCR on the PCR reads. The sample holds more than 12,000 distinct CDR3 sequences; 30% are singletons and the top ten take 15% to 20%. The treatment: roughly ten-day PBMC culture with coronavirus spike peptide pools or control peptides (ViraFEST assay). ViraFEST used peptide pools to expand antigen-specific T cells and subsequently sequenced their TCRs. The CDR3 contains 13 residues. The ends were cut back, 3 bases at V and 4 bases at J, with 9 bases in the middle.

Sequenced input: cultured CD4+ T cells from blood. The sequence derives from a human donor with COVID-19. V usage is TRBV12-3 or TRBV12-4 and J usage is TRBJ1-2; D gene uncertain. The CDR3 spells CASSFQRGYGYTF. CDR3 DNA: TGTGCCAGCAGTTTTCAGCGGGGCTATGGCTACACCTTC.